Each of the 32 T cell receptor beta chains below was sequenced from the same sample in a study of blood T cell repertoires in COVID-19. Profiling relied on immunoSEQ multiplex PCR, and the TCRdb table lists in-frame clones only, not all of them. The table includes 300,000 to 400,000 clones, about 93% detected once. The sample taken for sequencing was peripheral blood. The receptor set was obtained from a woman aged 18 to 35 who had recovered from COVID-19.

V and J are TRBV29-1 and TRBJ2-1; 14 bases line up with TRBD2. J gave up 9 bases and V 5 bases, and 6 bases lay outside the gene matches. Germline assignment: CDR1 SQVTM and CDR2 ANQGSEA. This CDR3 is 14 amino acids long. The CDR3 region is CSVKGTSGSGEQFF. DNA for the CDR3: TGCAGCGTTAAGGGGACTAGCGGGAGTGGTGAGCAGTTCTTC.

The chain is built from TRBV4-3 and TRBJ2-1, with TRBD2 matching 7 bases. Germline CDR1 and CDR2: LGHNA and YSLEER. J was trimmed by 0 bases and V by 2 bases; bases with no gene match: 7. The CDR3 is made up of 17 amino acids. CDR3 region: CASSQSGLSSSYNEQFF. The CDR3 region has the DNA TGCGCCAGCAGCCAATCGGGACTATCCAGCTCCTACAATGAGCAGTTCTTC.

This clone was observed once. The chain uses TRBV28 and TRBJ1-5, with TRBD1 as a possible D gene (5 bases). The V and J ends lost 6 bases and 0 bases respectively, with 18 bases between them. The CDR3 sequence is 17 residues long. The germline CDR1 and CDR2 sequences are MDHEN and SYDVKM. The CDR3 reads CASRKTEFIYSNQPQHF. The CDR3 bases are TGTGCCAGCAGGAAGACAGAGTTCATCTATAGCAATCAGCCCCAGCATTTT.

V gene TRBV5-4 combines with J gene TRBJ2-1; TRBD1 agrees at 10 bases. J gave up 4 bases and V 4 bases, and 8 bases lay outside the gene matches. Germline lookup yields CDR1 SGHNT and CDR2 YYREEE (reference sequence). This CDR3 has 16 residues. In DNA form, the CDR3 reads TGTGCCAGCAGCCTGCTTCCGGGACAGGGGTACAATGAGCAGTTCTTC. Amino acid sequence: CASSLLPGQGYNEQFF.

This chain joins TRBV2 and TRBJ2-4, with 8 bases aligning to TRBD1. The CDR3 is 15 amino acids. With 5 bases clipped from V and 12 bases from J, the junction kept 15 bases outside the gene matches. CDR1 is SNHLY, CDR2 FYNNEI, per germline. The CDR3 region is CASSFQGAGQQGQYF. The CDR3, as DNA: TGTGCCAGCAGTTTTCAGGGGGCCGGGCAACAGGGTCAGTACTTC.

This clone was seen just once. The chain is built from TRBV12-5 and TRBJ2-7, with a possible D match to TRBD2 (5 bases). V dropped 1 base and J dropped 4 bases, with 17 bases sitting between them. The CDR3 loop spans 16 amino acids. The germline CDR1 and CDR2 sequences are LGHNT and FRNRAP. CDR3: CASGLANGWELYEQYV. Written as DNA, the CDR3 is TGTGCTAGTGGTTTGGCAAACGGGTGGGAGTTGTACGAGCAGTACGTC.

This clone came up once. The chain employs TRBV19 and TRBJ2-1; 7 bases map to TRBD1. The CDR3 consists of 15 residues. The germline V gene has CDR1 LNHDA and CDR2 SQIVND (reference sequence). With 6 bases clipped from V and 2 bases from J, the junction kept 7 bases outside the gene matches. For the CDR3, the DNA is TGTGCCAGTAGCCAGAACAGGGGCCCCTACAATGAGCAGTTCTTC. Translation gives CASSQNRGPYNEQFF.

This chain connects TRBV6-5 to TRBJ1-2, with D perhaps TRBD1 (5 bases). V dropped 4 bases and J dropped 2 bases, with 14 bases sitting between them. Germline CDR1 and CDR2: MNHEY and SVGAGI. This CDR3 has 15 amino acids. CDR3 in amino acids: CASSLGGADNYGYTF. The CDR3 region has the DNA TGTGCCAGCAGTTTGGGGGGAGCAGACAACTATGGCTACACCTTC.

This chain's CDR3 is CASSKGAIRDTQYF. The CDR3 DNA follows: TGTGCCAGCAGTAAGGGGGCGATACGGGATACGCAGTATTTT. The rearrangement links TRBV11-3 to TRBJ2-3; 7 bases are a match to TRBD1. This CDR3 has 14 amino acids. From germline, CDR1 is SGHNT and CDR2 YENEEA. J gave up 6 bases and V 6 bases, and 9 bases lay outside the gene matches.

As DNA, the CDR3 is TGTGCCATCAGTGGGGGACAGGGAGATCAGCCCCAGCATTTT. This sequence encodes CAISGGQGDQPQHF. J is TRBJ1-5 and V is TRBV10-3; TRBD1 aligns across 9 bases. Germline V lookup: CDR1 ENHRY, CDR2 SYGVKD. The CDR3 consists of 14 residues. Trimming at V came to 4 bases and at J to 5 bases, leaving 3 bases not matched to a gene.

The CDR3 region has the DNA TGTGCCAGTAGTACAGGGGGCTCCTACAATGAGCAGTTCTTC. It is translated as CASSTGGSYNEQFF. The chain couples TRBV19 to TRBJ2-1; 7 nucleotides align to TRBD1. V lost 4 bases, J lost 0 bases, and 0 bases stayed unmatched. CDR3 length: 14 amino acids. The germline V gene encodes CDR1 LNHDA and CDR2 SQIVND (reference sequence).

The rearrangement joins TRBV11-3 to TRBJ2-7, with a possible D match to TRBD2 (6 bases). V was shortened by 3 bases and J by 0 bases, with 15 bases between the two germline ends. The CDR3 has 16 amino acids. Germline assignment: CDR1 SGHNT and CDR2 YENEEA. CDR3 nucleotide sequence: TGTGCCAGCAGCTTTGATCGGAGGGGAAGCTCCTACGAGCAGTACGTC. This encodes CASSFDRRGSSYEQYV.

This sequence joins TRBV5-6 and TRBJ1-5; TRBD1 is a possible D gene (6 bases). Per the germline V gene, CDR1 is SGHDT and CDR2 is YYEEEE. The germline V and J ends were trimmed by 4 bases and 0 bases, with 8 bases remaining between them. This CDR3 is built from 14 residues. CDR3 coding DNA: TGTGCCAGCAGCGTGGGACATAGCAATCAGCCCCAGCATTTT. This sequence encodes CASSVGHSNQPQHF.

The DNA of the CDR3 is TGTGCCAGCAGCTCAGACGGAGTTCGGGAGACCCAGTACTTC. It is translated as CASSSDGVRETQYF. The rearrangement links TRBV5-6 to TRBJ2-5; D not resolved. The V and J ends lost 3 bases and 5 bases respectively, with 14 bases between them. Germline V gene data show CDR1 as SGHDT and CDR2 as YYEEEE. The CDR3 is made up of 14 amino acids.

V is TRBV5-1 and J is TRBJ2-1, with D tentatively TRBD2 (7 bases). The CDR3 is made up of 14 amino acids. Germline lookup yields CDR1 SGHRS and CDR2 YFSETQ. Trimming shortened V by 0 bases and J by 8 bases, and 12 bases separated the two germline ends. The CDR3 spells CASSLVGGVDEQFF. CDR3 coding DNA: TGCGCCAGCAGCTTGGTAGGGGGGGTCGATGAGCAGTTCTTC.

The J gene is TRBJ2-2, the V gene TRBV6-5, with D unresolved. This CDR3 has 14 amino acids. CDR1 is MNHEY, CDR2 SVGAGI, per germline. V dropped 2 bases and J dropped 1 base, with 5 bases sitting between them. The CDR3 DNA reads as TGTGCCAGCAGTTACGACTGGAACACCGGGGAGCTGTTTTTT. Its protein product is CASSYDWNTGELFF.

The genes are TRBV4-1 and TRBJ1-5, with 8 positions matching TRBD1. V shed 2 bases and J 9 bases; nucleotides not matched to a gene: 18. This CDR3 is built from 18 residues. Germline V gene lookup returns CDR1 MGHRA and CDR2 YSYEKL. The CDR3 sequence is CASSQRETLTGVNTPQHF. The CDR3 bases are TGCGCCAGCAGCCAAAGGGAGACCTTGACAGGGGTCAATACGCCCCAGCATTTT.

This rearrangement joins TRBV7-9 to TRBJ1-1; TRBD1 aligns across 8 bases. V shed 6 bases, J shed 5 bases, and the junction held 5 bases outside the gene matches. The CDR3 is 13 residues long. Germline lookup yields CDR1 SEHNR and CDR2 FQNEAQ (reference sequence). The CDR3 DNA reads as TGTGCCAGCAGGGACAGGGAGGGGACTGAAGCTTTCTTT. Amino acids: CASRDREGTEAFF.

The chain is built from TRBV7-9 and TRBJ2-3; D perhaps matches TRBD1 (6 bases). Germline V gene sequence: CDR1 SEHNR, CDR2 FQNEAQ (reference sequence). The V gene lost 5 bases and the J gene lost 2 bases, with 14 bases spanning the gap. The CDR3 length is 15 residues. The CDR3 nucleotides read TGTGCCAGCAGCCCTACCGGGACAAACACAGATACGCAGTATTTT. Translated: CASSPTGTNTDTQYF. Full variable domain (remainder filled in from reference TRBV7-9 and TRBJ2-3): DTGVSQNPRHKITKRGQNVTFRCDPISEHNRLYWYRQTLGQGPEFLTYFQNEAQLEKSRLLSDRFSAERPKGSFSTLEIQRTEQGDSAMYLCASSPTGTNTDTQYFGPGTRLTVL.

The chain links TRBV5-4 to TRBJ2-2, with D perhaps TRBD1 (6 bases). The CDR3 covers 16 residues. The V end lost 2 bases, the J end lost 1 base, and 12 bases lay between the germline ends. Germline V gene sequence: CDR1 SGHNT, CDR2 YYREEE (reference sequence). CDR3 loop: CASSFPRGMNTGELFF. Written as DNA, the CDR3 is TGTGCCAGCAGCTTTCCTAGGGGGATGAACACCGGGGAGCTGTTTTTT.

This rearrangement joins TRBV14 to TRBJ2-7; 7 bases map to TRBD2. CDR3 size: 13 residues. Germline lookup yields CDR1 SGHDN and CDR2 FVKESK. Trimming removed 3 bases from V and 7 bases from J; junction bases left unmatched: 6. CDR3 loop: CASSHLLAEEQYV. The CDR3 nucleotides are TGTGCCAGCAGCCACTTGCTAGCGGAAGAGCAGTACGTC.

The rearrangement links TRBV5-6 to TRBJ2-5, with D tentatively TRBD2 (6 bases). Trimming stripped 2 bases from V and 4 bases from J, with 9 bases between. CDR1 and CDR2 (germline): SGHDT, YYEEEE. The CDR3 spans 13 residues. The CDR3 bases are TGTGCCAGCAGCTTTGGGGACTCAGAGACCCAGTACTTC. Translated: CASSFGDSETQYF.

This clone was recorded only once. This rearrangement joins TRBV21-1 to TRBJ2-7; no check of the table's D call, TRBD2, against the DNA was made. TRBV21-1 is a listed pseudogene. The CDR3 loop spans 20 amino acids. CDR3 residues: CASSKGETSGLVTGFYEQYV. The CDR3 DNA reads as TGTGCCAGCAGCAAAGGGGAGACTAGCGGGCTAGTTACGGGGTTCTACGAGCAGTACGTC.

The chain has TRBV5-1 and TRBJ2-3; 14 nucleotides line up with TRBD2. The J segment lost 2 bases and the V segment lost 0 bases, leaving 2 bases of the junction unmatched. The CDR3 length is 17 residues. Per the germline V gene, CDR1 is SGHRS and CDR2 is YFSETQ. The CDR3 nucleotides are TGCGCCAGCAGCTTGGGACTAGCGGGAGGGTACACAGATACGCAGTATTTT. It encodes CASSLGLAGGYTDTQYF.

This chain joins TRBV24-1 and TRBJ2-2; D remains ambiguous. Trimming took 4 bases from V and 2 from J, leaving 4 bases between them. CDR1 and CDR2 (germline): KGHDR, SFDVKD. The CDR3 totals 13 residues. The CDR3 DNA sequence: TGTGCCACCAGTGACCCAAACACCGGGGAGCTGTTTTTT. This translates into CATSDPNTGELFF.

This clone has only one observation. This chain joins TRBV19 and TRBJ2-7; 9 nucleotides match TRBD2. The CDR3 covers 16 residues. CDR1 is LNHDA and CDR2 is SQIVND in the germline V gene (reference sequence). The trim removed 3 bases at V and 0 bases at J, leaving 6 bases unmatched. The CDR3 spells CASSISPSGNSYEQYV. The CDR3 DNA reads TGTGCCAGTAGTATCTCCCCTAGCGGGAACTCCTACGAGCAGTACGTC.

The J gene is TRBJ1-2, the V gene TRBV11-3; no definite D call. The CDR3 spans 12 residues. Germline V gene data show CDR1 as SGHNT and CDR2 as YENEEA. V lost 2 bases and J lost 3, with 4 bases in between. CDR3 residues: CASSLSDYGYTF. The CDR3 bases are TGTGCCAGCAGCTTAAGCGACTATGGCTACACCTTC.

Turning to this clone: At the DNA level, this CDR3 is encoded by other sequences in the same sample as well. The chain combines TRBV5-1 with TRBJ2-1, with 11 bases aligning to TRBD2. Losses at the gene ends were 1 base for V and 6 bases for J; bases not matched to a gene: 3. From germline, CDR1 is SGHRS and CDR2 YFSETQ. The CDR3 runs 15 residues. The DNA of the CDR3 is TGCGCCAGCAGCTTGCTCCTAGCGGGAGGCAATGAGCAGTTCTTC. It translates to CASSLLLAGGNEQFF.

This CDR3 is CASSLQTGGAFKTQYF. As DNA, the CDR3 is TGTGCCAGCAGCTTACAAACAGGGGGCGCTTTTAAGACCCAGTACTTC. The chain employs TRBV7-2 and TRBJ2-5; 9 bases fit TRBD1. Germline V gene data show CDR1 as SGHTA and CDR2 as FQGNSA. Trimming took 2 bases from V and 6 from J; bases not matched to a gene: 10. The CDR3 consists of 16 residues.

V and J are TRBV5-6 and TRBJ2-3; 9 positions match TRBD2. CDR3 size: 15 residues. Germline assignment: CDR1 SGHDT and CDR2 YYEEEE. V lost 4 bases to trimming and J lost 6 bases; unmatched junction nucleotides: 9. The CDR3 DNA follows: TGTGCCAGCAGCGAGACTAGCGGAAACGTCGATACGCAGTATTTT. Translation gives CASSETSGNVDTQYF.

This chain uses TRBV10-3 with TRBJ1-2, with D possibly TRBD1 on 5 matching bases. CDR1 ENHRY and CDR2 SYGVKD come from the germline V gene. This CDR3 has 15 residues. The V gene lost 7 bases and the J gene lost 2 bases, with 17 bases spanning the gap. The CDR3 DNA follows: TGTGCCATCACTGACCCAGGGCCCCGGAACTATGGCTACACCTTC. It specifies CAITDPGPRNYGYTF.

The chain is built from TRBV2 and TRBJ2-7, with D possibly TRBD1 on 5 matching bases. Germline assignment: CDR1 SNHLY and CDR2 FYNNEI. The CDR3 has 17 residues. Trimming stripped 7 bases from V and 4 bases from J, with 26 bases between. Here the CDR3 reads CASTFGLPDTPDYEQYV. The CDR3 nucleotides are TGTGCCAGCACCTTTGGGCTCCCGGACACTCCCGATTACGAGCAGTACGTC.